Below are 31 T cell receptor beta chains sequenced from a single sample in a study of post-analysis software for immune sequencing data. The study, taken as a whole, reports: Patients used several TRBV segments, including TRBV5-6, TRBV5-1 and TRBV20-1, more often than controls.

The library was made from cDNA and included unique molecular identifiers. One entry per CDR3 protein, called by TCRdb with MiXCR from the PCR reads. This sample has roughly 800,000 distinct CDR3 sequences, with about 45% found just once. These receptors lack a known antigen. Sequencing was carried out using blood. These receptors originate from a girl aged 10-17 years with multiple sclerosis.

The CDR3 region has the DNA TGCGCCAGCAGCTCCGGGACACCCGAGGGGGAGCATTCACCCCTCCACTTT. It codes for CASSSGTPEGEHSPLHF. The rearrangement uses TRBV5-1 and TRBJ1-6, with D tentatively TRBD1 (6 bases). Per germline, CDR1 SGHRS and CDR2 YFSETQ. This CDR3 comprises 17 residues. V lost 3 bases, J lost 8 bases, and 21 bases lay in between.

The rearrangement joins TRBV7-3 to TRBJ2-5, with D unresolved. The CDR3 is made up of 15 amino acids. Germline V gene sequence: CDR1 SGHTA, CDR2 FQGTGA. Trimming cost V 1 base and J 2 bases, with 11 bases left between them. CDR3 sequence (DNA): TGTGCCAGCAGCTTAAGTGCAAGCTGGCAAGAGACCCAGTACTTC. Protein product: CASSLSASWQETQYF.

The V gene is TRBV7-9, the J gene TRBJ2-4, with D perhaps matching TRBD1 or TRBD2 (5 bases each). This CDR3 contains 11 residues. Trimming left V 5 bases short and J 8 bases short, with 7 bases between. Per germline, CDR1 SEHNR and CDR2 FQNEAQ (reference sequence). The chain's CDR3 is CASSRGDIQYF. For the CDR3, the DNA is TGTGCCAGCAGCCGGGGCGACATTCAGTACTTC.

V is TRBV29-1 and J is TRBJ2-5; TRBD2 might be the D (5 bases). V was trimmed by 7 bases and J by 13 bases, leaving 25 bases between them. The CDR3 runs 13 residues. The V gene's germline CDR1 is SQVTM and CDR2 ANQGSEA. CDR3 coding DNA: TGCAGCGGGGGAAGCGGACTGGCGGACGAGCTGTACTTC. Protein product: CSGGSGLADELYF.

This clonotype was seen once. The DNA for the CDR3 is TGTGCCAGCAGCCCCCAGGGAAGGGGGGACACTGAAGCTTTCTTT. It codes for CASSPQGRGDTEAFF. The chain recombines TRBV7-3 with TRBJ1-1; perhaps TRBD1 as D (6 bases). This CDR3 is built from 15 residues. V was cut by 5 bases and J by 3 bases, with 16 bases left in between. Germline loops: CDR1 SGHTA, CDR2 FQGTGA.

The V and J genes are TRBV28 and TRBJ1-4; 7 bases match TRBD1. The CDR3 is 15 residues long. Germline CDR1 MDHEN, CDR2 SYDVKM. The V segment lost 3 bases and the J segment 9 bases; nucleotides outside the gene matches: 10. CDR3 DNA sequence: TGTGCCAGCAGTTTGTGGACAGGAGAAGTACAAAAACTGTTTTTT. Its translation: CASSLWTGEVQKLFF.

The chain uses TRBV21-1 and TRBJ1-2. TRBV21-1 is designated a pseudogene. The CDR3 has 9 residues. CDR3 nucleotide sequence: TGTGCCAGCGGCGTAAGCTACACCTTC. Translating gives CASGVSYTF.

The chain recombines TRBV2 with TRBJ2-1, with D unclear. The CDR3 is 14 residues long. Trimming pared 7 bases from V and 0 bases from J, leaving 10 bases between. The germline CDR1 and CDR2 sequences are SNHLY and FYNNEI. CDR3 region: CASKRGPSYNEQFF. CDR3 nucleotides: TGTGCCAGCAAACGCGGCCCCTCCTACAATGAGCAGTTCTTC.

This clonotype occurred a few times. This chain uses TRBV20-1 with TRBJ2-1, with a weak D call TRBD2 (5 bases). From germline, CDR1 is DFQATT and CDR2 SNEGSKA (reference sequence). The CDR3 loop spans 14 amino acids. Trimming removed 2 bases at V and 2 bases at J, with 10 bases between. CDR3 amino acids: CSARPFGTYNEQFF. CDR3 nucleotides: TGCAGTGCTAGACCATTCGGGACCTACAATGAGCAGTTCTTC.

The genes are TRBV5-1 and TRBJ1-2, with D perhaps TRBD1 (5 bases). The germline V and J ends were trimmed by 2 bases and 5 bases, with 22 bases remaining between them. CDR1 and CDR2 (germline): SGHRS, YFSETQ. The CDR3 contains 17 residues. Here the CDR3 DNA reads TGCGCCAGCAGCTTTGGGGCAGGCCCCGAGGCAATATATGGCTACACCTTC. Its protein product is CASSFGAGPEAIYGYTF.

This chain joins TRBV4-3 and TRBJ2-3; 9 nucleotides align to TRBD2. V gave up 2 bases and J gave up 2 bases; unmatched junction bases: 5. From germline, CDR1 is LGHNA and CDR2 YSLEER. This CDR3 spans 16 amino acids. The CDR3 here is CASSQQSGRTTDTQYF. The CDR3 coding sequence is TGCGCCAGCAGCCAACAAAGCGGGAGGACCACAGATACGCAGTATTTT.

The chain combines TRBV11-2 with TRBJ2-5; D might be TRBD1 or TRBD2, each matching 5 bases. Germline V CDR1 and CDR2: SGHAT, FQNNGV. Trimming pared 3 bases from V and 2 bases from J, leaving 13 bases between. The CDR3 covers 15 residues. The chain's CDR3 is CASSFRDGNQETQYF. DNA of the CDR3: TGTGCCAGCAGCTTTAGGGACGGGAATCAAGAGACCCAGTACTTC. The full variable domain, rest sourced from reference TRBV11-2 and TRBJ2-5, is EAGVAQSPRYKIIEKRQSVAFWCNPISGHATLYWYQQILGQGPKLLIQFQNNGVVDDSQLPKDRFSAERLKGVDSTLKIQPAKLEDSAVYLCASSFRDGNQETQYFGPGTRLLVL.

The CDR3 nucleotides read TGTGCCAGCAGTGAGGGGTTAGCGGGCCCCGGGTTCTTC. Translation gives CASSEGLAGPGFF. The V call is TRBV6-1, the J call TRBJ2-1; 7 bases are a match to TRBD2. After removal of 3 bases from V and 15 bases from J, the junction contained 11 bases not matched to a gene. Germline lookup yields CDR1 MNHNS and CDR2 SASEGT. This CDR3 is 13 amino acids long.

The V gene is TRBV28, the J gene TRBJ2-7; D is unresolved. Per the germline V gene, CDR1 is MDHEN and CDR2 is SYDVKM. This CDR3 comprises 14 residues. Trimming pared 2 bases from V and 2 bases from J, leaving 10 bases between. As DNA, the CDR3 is TGTGCCAGCAGTTTACGGCTTAGTACCTACGAGCAGTACTTC. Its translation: CASSLRLSTYEQYF.

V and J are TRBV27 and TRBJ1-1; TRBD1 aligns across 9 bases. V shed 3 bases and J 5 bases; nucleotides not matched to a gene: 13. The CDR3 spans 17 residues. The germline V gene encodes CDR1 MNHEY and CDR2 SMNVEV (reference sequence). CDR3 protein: CASSFRQGEARGTEAFF. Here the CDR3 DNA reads TGTGCCAGCAGTTTCCGACAGGGGGAAGCACGGGGGACTGAAGCTTTCTTT.

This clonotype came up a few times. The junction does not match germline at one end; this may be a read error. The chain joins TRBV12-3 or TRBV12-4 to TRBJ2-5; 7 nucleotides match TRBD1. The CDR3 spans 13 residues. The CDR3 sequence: CASRGTTQETQYF. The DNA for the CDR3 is TGCGCCAGCAGGGGGACGACCCAAGAGACCCAGTACTTC.

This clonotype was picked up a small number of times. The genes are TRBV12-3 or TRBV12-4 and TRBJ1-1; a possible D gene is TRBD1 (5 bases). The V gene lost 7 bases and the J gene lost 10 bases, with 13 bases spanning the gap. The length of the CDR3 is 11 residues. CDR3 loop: CASTDGGGAFF. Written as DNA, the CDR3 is TGTGCCAGCACCGACGGTGGGGGAGCTTTCTTT.

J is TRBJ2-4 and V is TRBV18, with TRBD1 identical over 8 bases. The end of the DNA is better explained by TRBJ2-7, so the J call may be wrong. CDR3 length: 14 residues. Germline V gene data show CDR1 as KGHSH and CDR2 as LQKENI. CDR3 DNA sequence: TGTGCCAGCTCACTTAACCCGGGACAGGACGAGCAGTACTTC. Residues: CASSLNPGQDEQYF.

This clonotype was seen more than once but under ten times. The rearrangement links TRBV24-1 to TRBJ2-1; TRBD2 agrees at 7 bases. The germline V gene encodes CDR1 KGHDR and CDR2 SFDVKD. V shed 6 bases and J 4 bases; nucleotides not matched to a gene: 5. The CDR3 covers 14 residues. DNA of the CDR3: TGTGCCACCAGTACCAGCGGGAAATACAATGAGCAGTTCTTC. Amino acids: CATSTSGKYNEQFF.

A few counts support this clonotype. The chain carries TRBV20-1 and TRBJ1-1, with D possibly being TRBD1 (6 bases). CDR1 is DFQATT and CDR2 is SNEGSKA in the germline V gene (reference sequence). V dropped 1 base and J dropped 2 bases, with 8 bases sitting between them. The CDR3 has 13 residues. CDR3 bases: TGCAGTGCTAGAGGGACAGCAAACACTGAAGCTTTCTTT. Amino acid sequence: CSARGTANTEAFF.

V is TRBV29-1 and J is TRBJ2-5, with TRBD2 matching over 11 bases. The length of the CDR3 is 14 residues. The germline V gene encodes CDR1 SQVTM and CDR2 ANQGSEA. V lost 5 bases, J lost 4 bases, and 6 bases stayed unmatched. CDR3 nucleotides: TGCAGCGTTCCCACTAGCGGGAGCAGAGAGACCCAGTACTTC. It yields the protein CSVPTSGSRETQYF.

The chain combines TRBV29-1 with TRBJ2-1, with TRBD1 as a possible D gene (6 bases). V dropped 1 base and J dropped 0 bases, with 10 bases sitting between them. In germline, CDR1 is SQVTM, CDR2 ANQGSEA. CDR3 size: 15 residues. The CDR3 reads CSVEVLDSSYNEQFF. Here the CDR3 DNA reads TGCAGCGTTGAAGTTCTGGACAGCTCCTACAATGAGCAGTTCTTC.

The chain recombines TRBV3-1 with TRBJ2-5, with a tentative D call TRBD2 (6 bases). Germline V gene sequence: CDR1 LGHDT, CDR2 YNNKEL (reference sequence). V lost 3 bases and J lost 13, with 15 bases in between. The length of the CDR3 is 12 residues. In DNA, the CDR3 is TGTGCCAGCAGCCATCAGACGGAGGGTCGGTACTTC. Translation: CASSHQTEGRYF.

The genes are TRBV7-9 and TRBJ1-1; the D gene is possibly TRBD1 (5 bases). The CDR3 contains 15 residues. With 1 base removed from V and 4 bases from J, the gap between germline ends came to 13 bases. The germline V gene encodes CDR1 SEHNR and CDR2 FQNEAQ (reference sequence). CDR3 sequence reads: CASSLGGGGSTEAFF. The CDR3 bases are TGTGCCAGCAGCTTAGGCGGCGGGGGTTCCACTGAAGCTTTCTTT.

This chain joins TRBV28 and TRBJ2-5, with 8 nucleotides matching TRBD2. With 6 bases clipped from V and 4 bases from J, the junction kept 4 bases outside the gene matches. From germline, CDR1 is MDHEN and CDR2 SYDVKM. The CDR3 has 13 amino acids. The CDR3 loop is CASSHLAGETQYF. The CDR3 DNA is TGTGCCAGCAGCCACCTAGCGGGAGAGACCCAGTACTTC.

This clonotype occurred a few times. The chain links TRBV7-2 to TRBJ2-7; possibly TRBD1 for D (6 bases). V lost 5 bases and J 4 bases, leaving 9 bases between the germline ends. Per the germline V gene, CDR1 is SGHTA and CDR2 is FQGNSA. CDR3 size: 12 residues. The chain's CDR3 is CASSTQGYEQYF. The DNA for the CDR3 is TGTGCCAGCAGCACACAGGGTTACGAGCAGTACTTC. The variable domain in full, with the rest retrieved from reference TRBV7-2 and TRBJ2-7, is GAGVSQSPSNKVTEKGKDVELRCDPISGHTALYWYRQSLGQGLEFLIYFQGNSAPDKSGLPSDRFSAERTGGSVSTLTIQRTQQEDSAVYLCASSTQGYEQYFGPGTRLTVT.

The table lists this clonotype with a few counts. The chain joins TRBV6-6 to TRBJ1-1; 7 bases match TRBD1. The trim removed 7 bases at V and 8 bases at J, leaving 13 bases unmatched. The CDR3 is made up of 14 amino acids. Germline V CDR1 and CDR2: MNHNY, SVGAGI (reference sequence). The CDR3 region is CASTDDRAASEAFF. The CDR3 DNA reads TGTGCCAGCACCGACGACAGGGCGGCGTCCGAAGCTTTCTTT.

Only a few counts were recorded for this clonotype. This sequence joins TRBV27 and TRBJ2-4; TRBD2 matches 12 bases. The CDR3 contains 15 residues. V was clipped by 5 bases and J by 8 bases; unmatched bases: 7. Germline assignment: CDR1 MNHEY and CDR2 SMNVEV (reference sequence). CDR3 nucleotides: TGTGCCAGCAGTACGAGACTAGCGGGAGCGCACATTCAGTACTTC. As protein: CASSTRLAGAHIQYF.

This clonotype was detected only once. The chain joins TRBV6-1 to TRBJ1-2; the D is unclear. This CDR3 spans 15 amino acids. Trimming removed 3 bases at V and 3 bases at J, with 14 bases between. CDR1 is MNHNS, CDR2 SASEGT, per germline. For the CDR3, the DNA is TGTGCCAGCAGTGAGGGCCTGGTGCCAGACTATGGCTACACCTTC. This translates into CASSEGLVPDYGYTF.

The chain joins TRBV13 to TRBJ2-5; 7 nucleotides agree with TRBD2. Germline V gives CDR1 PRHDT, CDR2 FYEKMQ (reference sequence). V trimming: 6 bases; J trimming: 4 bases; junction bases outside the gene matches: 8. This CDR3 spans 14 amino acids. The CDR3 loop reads CASRGGSSAETQYF. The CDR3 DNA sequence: TGTGCCAGCAGAGGCGGGAGTTCCGCAGAGACCCAGTACTTC.

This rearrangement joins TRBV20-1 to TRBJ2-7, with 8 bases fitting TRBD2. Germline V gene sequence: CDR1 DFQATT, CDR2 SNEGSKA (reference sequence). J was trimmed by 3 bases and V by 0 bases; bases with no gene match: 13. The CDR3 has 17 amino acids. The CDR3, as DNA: TGCAGTGCTAGAGATGATCCATGGCGGGAGGTTTACTACGAGCAGTACTTC. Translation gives CSARDDPWREVYYEQYF.